These 18 T cell receptor beta chains originate from one sample sequenced in a study of blood T cell repertoires in COVID-19. Method: immunoSEQ multiplex PCR; TCRdb's copy keeps in-frame clones and lacks some. Among around 250,000 clones listed, more than 75% were seen once. The sample taken for sequencing was PBMCs or T cells enriched from blood (not recorded which). The receptors originated from a man between 18 and 35 years old who had recovered from COVID-19.

The chain links TRBV2 to TRBJ1-2; D perhaps matches TRBD1 (5 bases). This CDR3 contains 13 residues. Germline V CDR1 and CDR2: SNHLY, FYNNEI. Trimming stripped 8 bases from V and 0 bases from J, with 10 bases between. The CDR3 spells CASDEQANYGYTF. CDR3 nucleotide sequence: TGTGCCAGCGATGAACAGGCTAACTATGGCTACACCTTC. The whole variable domain, remainder taken from reference TRBV2 and TRBJ1-2, is EPEVTQTPSHQVTQMGQEVILRCVPISNHLYFYWYRQILGQKVEFLVSFYNNEISEKSEIFDDQFSVERPDGSNFTLKIRSTKLEDSAMYFCASDEQANYGYTFGSGTRLTVV.

The chain links TRBV28 to TRBJ1-3, with no clear D. Trimming removed 8 bases from V and 9 bases from J, with 23 bases in between. The CDR3 totals 15 residues. CDR1 and CDR2 (germline): MDHEN, SYDVKM. CDR3 DNA sequence: TGTGCCAGCTACCCGTCTGGCGCGTCCCGGGGCACCATATATTTT. The encoded protein is CASYPSGASRGTIYF.

The V call is TRBV3-1 (or the pseudogene TRBV3-2), the J call TRBJ2-2; D is uncertain. Germline values: CDR1 LGHDT, CDR2 YNNKEL (reference sequence). This CDR3 contains 13 residues. V was clipped by 1 base and J by 7 bases, with 7 bases between them. CDR3 bases: TGTGCCAGCAGCCAAGGAGGTGTCGGGGAGCTGTTTTTT. Translating gives CASSQGGVGELFF.

The V call is TRBV2, the J call TRBJ1-2, with 7 nucleotides matching TRBD1. The V gene's germline CDR1 is SNHLY and CDR2 FYNNEI. The CDR3 loop spans 12 amino acids. The V gene end was trimmed by 3 bases and the J gene end by 13 bases; junction bases not matched to a gene: 8. CDR3: CASSDHWTGLTF. Here the CDR3 DNA reads TGTGCCAGCAGTGATCATTGGACAGGACTCACCTTC. Looking up the rest from reference TRBV2 and TRBJ1-2 gives the full variable domain: EPEVTQTPSHQVTQMGQEVILRCVPISNHLYFYWYRQILGQKVEFLVSFYNNEISEKSEIFDDQFSVERPDGSNFTLKIRSTKLEDSAMYFCASSDHWTGLTFGSGTRLTVV.

The chain joins TRBV27 to TRBJ2-3, with 7 bases identical to TRBD2. Germline V gene data show CDR1 as MNHEY and CDR2 as SMNVEV (reference sequence). The CDR3 runs to 13 residues. J gave up 2 bases and V 5 bases, and 1 base lay outside the gene matches. In DNA form, the CDR3 reads TGTGCCAGCAGTCTAGCGGTCACAGATACGCAGTATTTT. Its protein product is CASSLAVTDTQYF.

A remark on this clone: The sample carries other DNA sequences with the same CDR3. The genes are TRBV18 and TRBJ1-6, with 8 bases identical to TRBD1. Germline V gene lookup returns CDR1 KGHSH and CDR2 LQKENI. CDR3 size: 14 residues. The V and J ends lost 3 bases and 10 bases, in that order; junction bases with no gene match: 5. CDR3 loop: CASSPQDRDSPLHF. DNA of the CDR3: TGTGCCAGCTCACCGCAGGACAGGGACTCACCCCTCCACTTT. Full variable domain (outside the CDR3, taken from reference TRBV18 and TRBJ1-6): NAGVMQNPRHLVRRRGQEARLRCSPMKGHSHVYWYRQLPEEGLKFMVYLQKENIIDESGMPKERFSAEFPKEGPSILRIQQVVRGDSAAYFCASSPQDRDSPLHFGNGTRLTVT.

This clone was picked up a small number of times. CDR3 in amino acids: CATSRDRTVGRELFF. CDR3 DNA sequence: TGTGCCACCAGCAGAGATAGGACAGTCGGACGGGAGCTGTTTTTT. The chain employs TRBV15 and TRBJ2-2; D is perhaps TRBD1 (6 bases). Looked up from germline, CDR1 is LNHNV and CDR2 is YYDKDF (reference sequence). V lost 0 bases to trimming and J lost 9 bases, with 14 bases between them. This CDR3 is built from 15 residues.

This chain uses TRBV5-1 with TRBJ2-5; D not certain. This CDR3 comprises 13 residues. The ends were cut back, 3 bases at V and 2 bases at J, with 8 bases in the middle. In germline, CDR1 is SGHRS, CDR2 YFSETQ. The DNA of the CDR3 is TGCGCCAGCAGCTGGATCGGGCAAGAGACCCAGTACTTC. Its translation is CASSWIGQETQYF.

This chain connects TRBV3-1 (or the pseudogene TRBV3-2) to TRBJ1-1, with D perhaps TRBD1 (6 bases). The CDR3 loop spans 14 amino acids. Trimming stripped 2 bases from V and 8 bases from J, with 15 bases between. Looked up from germline, CDR1 is LGHDT and CDR2 is YNNKEL (reference sequence). CDR3 sequence (DNA): TGTGCCAGCAGCCAACAAAGCAGGGGACGCGAAGCTTTCTTT. Translation: CASSQQSRGREAFF.

The V and J genes are TRBV3-1 (or the pseudogene TRBV3-2) and TRBJ2-1, with a possible D match to TRBD2 (6 bases). CDR1 is LGHDT and CDR2 is YNNKEL in the germline V gene (reference sequence). V gave up 1 base and J gave up 0 bases, with 13 bases separating them. This CDR3 region has 17 residues. The CDR3 loop is CASSQGAGRSSYNEQFF. The CDR3 region has the DNA TGTGCCAGCAGCCAAGGGGCGGGGAGGTCCTCCTACAATGAGCAGTTCTTC.

The rearrangement joins TRBV29-1 to TRBJ1-2, with 8 bases fitting TRBD1. CDR3 length: 12 residues. Looked up from germline, CDR1 is SQVTM and CDR2 is ANQGSEA. V shed 3 bases and J 6 bases; nucleotides not matched to a gene: 3. This CDR3 reads CSVDWTGHGYTF. The CDR3 DNA is TGCAGCGTTGATTGGACAGGGCATGGCTACACCTTC.

This clone was seen a handful of times. V and J are TRBV5-6 and TRBJ1-6; TRBD1 agrees at 9 bases. Germline V lookup: CDR1 SGHDT, CDR2 YYEEEE. The CDR3 has 17 amino acids. V dropped 0 bases and J dropped 4; count of bases not matched to a gene: 5. The chain's CDR3 is CASSLVGTGSYNSPLHF. CDR3 nucleotides: TGTGCCAGCAGCTTGGTCGGGACAGGGTCATATAATTCACCCCTCCACTTT.

The V gene is TRBV7-3, the J gene TRBJ2-1; TRBD2 aligns across 14 bases. CDR3 length: 19 amino acids. Germline CDR1 reads SGHTA; CDR2 reads FQGTGA. With 1 base clipped from V and 1 base from J, the junction kept 6 bases outside the gene matches. The CDR3 is CASSLRGTSGSWSYNEQFF. CDR3 sequence (DNA): TGTGCCAGCAGCTTAAGGGGGACTAGCGGGAGTTGGTCCTACAATGAGCAGTTCTTC. The complete variable domain, with remaining parts taken from reference TRBV7-3 and TRBJ2-1, reads GAGVSQTPSNKVTEKGKYVELRCDPISGHTALYWYRQSLGQGPEFLIYFQGTGAADDSGLPNDRFFAVRPEGSVSTLKIQRTERGDSAVYLCASSLRGTSGSWSYNEQFFGPGTRLTVL.

The sample holds one count of this clone. The chain is built from TRBV5-1 and TRBJ1-1; D might be TRBD1 (6 bases). CDR3 size: 15 residues. Per the germline V gene, CDR1 is SGHRS and CDR2 is YFSETQ. The V gene lost 7 bases and the J gene lost 1 base, with 17 bases spanning the gap. CDR3 sequence reads: CASRKAGTPNTEAFF. The CDR3, as DNA: TGCGCCAGCCGAAAAGCCGGGACACCGAACACTGAAGCTTTCTTT.

The chain joins TRBV4-2 to TRBJ2-1; TRBD2 agrees at 11 bases. Germline-derived CDR1 and CDR2 are LGHNA and YNFKEQ. V was pared by 3 bases and J by 3 bases, with 7 bases of the junction left unmatched. The CDR3 runs 17 residues. The CDR3 loop is CASSHHVAGGSYNEQFF. In DNA, the CDR3 is TGTGCCAGCAGCCATCATGTAGCGGGGGGGAGCTACAATGAGCAGTTCTTC.

J is TRBJ1-5 and V is TRBV10-2, with 7 bases identical to TRBD1. The V gene's germline CDR1 is WSHSY and CDR2 SAAADI. This CDR3 is built from 16 residues. V dropped 1 base and J dropped 3; count of bases not matched to a gene: 6. CDR3 coding DNA: TGCGCCAGCAGTGAGTTCGTGACAGGGCTCAATCAGCCCCAGCATTTT. Amino acids: CASSEFVTGLNQPQHF.

J is TRBJ1-1 and V is TRBV2, with TRBD1 as a possible D gene (6 bases). V was pared by 3 bases and J by 0 bases, with 17 bases between. This CDR3 has 17 amino acids. CDR1 is SNHLY, CDR2 FYNNEI, per germline. The CDR3 coding sequence is TGTGCCAGCAGTGAGGATGGAACAGGGAACATGAACACTGAAGCTTTCTTT. Translated, it gives CASSEDGTGNMNTEAFF.

This clone came up a few times. V is TRBV5-1 and J is TRBJ1-2; no reliable D call. The germline V and J ends were trimmed by 6 bases and 4 bases, with 19 bases remaining between them. The CDR3 is 15 amino acids. Germline V gene data show CDR1 as SGHRS and CDR2 as YFSETQ. CDR3 loop: CASKLRESFRYGYTF. DNA for the CDR3: TGCGCCAGCAAACTCCGGGAATCCTTTCGCTATGGCTACACCTTC.